The sequence of this T cell receptor beta chain was determined in a study of T cell repertoires in cytomegalovirus infection. Study-level information: Carrying CMV and the relevant HLA type showed in public TCR beta signatures.

This clonotype showed up many times. Its antigen remains unidentified. Each CDR3 protein is one row after TCRdb ran MiXCR on the reads. Of hundreds of thousands of distinct CDR3 sequences detected, under 20% appear once; the ten largest clones hold 12%. Study results and limitations: Ex vivo, HLA-C-restricted CMV-specific TCR beta clonotypes prevailed over the rest of the response.

Source material: PBMCs. The receptor was derived from a human donor in good health (CMV status not recorded). Some clones in this sample may be carry-over from other donors' samples.

CDR3 DNA: TGTGCCAGCAGCCCACTGGTCACAGATACGCAGTATTTT. Translation gives CASSPLVTDTQYF. J is TRBJ2-3 and V is TRBV7-2; D gene ambiguous. Per germline, CDR1 SGHTA and CDR2 FQGNSA. The CDR3 loop spans 13 amino acids. With 5 bases removed from V and 2 bases from J, the gap between germline ends came to 8 bases.